This TCR beta chain was profiled in a study of OX40 agonist ivuxolimab in advanced cancers. On the study more broadly: Three individuals attained partial responses, comprising one hepatocellular carcinoma case and two cutaneous melanoma cases.

TCRdb keeps only in-frame clones here, not all; method: immunoSEQ multiplex PCR. The table has about 48,000 clones, roughly 89% seen once. As to this clone: Its antigen is as yet unknown.

Study-wide results and limits: Determination of antigen specificity was not performed for the expanded peripheral T cells.

The CDR3 has 11 residues. Trimming took 6 bases from V and 14 from J, leaving 11 bases between them. CDR1 and CDR2 from the germline V gene are LNHDA and SQIVND (reference sequence). Specimen: CD4+ or CD8+ T cells sorted from blood, collected in a trial of the OX40 agonist ivuxolimab. V gene TRBV19 combines with J gene TRBJ1-6; D call uncertain. This TCR was sampled from an adult with an advanced solid tumor such as melanoma, head and neck, liver or kidney cancer. This CDR3 reads CASRFGGTLHF. CDR3 bases: TGTGCCAGTAGATTCGGTGGCACCCTCCACTTT.